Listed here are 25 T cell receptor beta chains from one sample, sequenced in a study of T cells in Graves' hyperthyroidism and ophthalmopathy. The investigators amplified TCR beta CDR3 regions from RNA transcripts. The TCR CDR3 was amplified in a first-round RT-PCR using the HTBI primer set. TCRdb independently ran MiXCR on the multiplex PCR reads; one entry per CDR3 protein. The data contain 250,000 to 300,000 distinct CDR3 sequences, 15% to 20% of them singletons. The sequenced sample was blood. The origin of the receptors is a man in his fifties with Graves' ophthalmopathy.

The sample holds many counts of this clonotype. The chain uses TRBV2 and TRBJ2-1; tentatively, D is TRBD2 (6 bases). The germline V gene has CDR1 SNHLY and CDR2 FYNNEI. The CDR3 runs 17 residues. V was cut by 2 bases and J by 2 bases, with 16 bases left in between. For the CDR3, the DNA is TGTGCCAGCAGTGAAATGGAACTAGCAAGGCCCTACAATGAGCAGTTCTTC. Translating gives CASSEMELARPYNEQFF.

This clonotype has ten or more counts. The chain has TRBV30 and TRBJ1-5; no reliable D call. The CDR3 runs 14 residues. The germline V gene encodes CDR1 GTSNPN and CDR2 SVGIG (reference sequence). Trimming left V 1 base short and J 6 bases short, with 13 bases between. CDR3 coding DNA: TGTGCCTGGAGTGCAGTCGAGGGCGCTCAGCCCCAGCATTTT. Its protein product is CAWSAVEGAQPQHF.

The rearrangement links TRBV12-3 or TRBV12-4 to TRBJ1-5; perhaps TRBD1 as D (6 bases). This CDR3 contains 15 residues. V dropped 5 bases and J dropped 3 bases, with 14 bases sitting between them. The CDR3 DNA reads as TGTGCCAGCAGTCAACAGGGTCCGATCAATCAGCCCCAGCATTTT. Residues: CASSQQGPINQPQHF.

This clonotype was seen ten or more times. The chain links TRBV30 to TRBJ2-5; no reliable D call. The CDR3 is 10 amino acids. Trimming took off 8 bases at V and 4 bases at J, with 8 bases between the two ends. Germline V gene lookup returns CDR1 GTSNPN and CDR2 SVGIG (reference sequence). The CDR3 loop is CAAIGETQYF. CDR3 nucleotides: TGTGCCGCGATCGGAGAGACCCAGTACTTC. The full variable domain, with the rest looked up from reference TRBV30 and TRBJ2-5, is SQTIHQWPATLVQPVGSPLSLECTVEGTSNPNLYWYRQAAGRGLQLLFYSVGIGQISSEVPQNLSASRPQDRQFILSSKKLLLSDSGFYLCAAIGETQYFGPGTRLLVL.

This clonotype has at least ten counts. CDR3: CSARGASYYEQYF. The CDR3 DNA is TGCAGTGCTAGAGGTGCGTCTTACTACGAGCAGTACTTC. The chain is built from TRBV20-1 and TRBJ2-7; D remains unclear. Trimming left V 1 base short and J 3 bases short, with 10 bases between. The CDR3 has 13 residues. Germline CDR1 reads DFQATT; CDR2 reads SNEGSKA (reference sequence).

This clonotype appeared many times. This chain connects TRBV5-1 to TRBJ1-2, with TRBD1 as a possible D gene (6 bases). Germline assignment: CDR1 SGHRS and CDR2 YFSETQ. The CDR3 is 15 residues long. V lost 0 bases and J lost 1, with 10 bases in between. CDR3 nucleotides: TGCGCCAGCAGCTTGGATACAGGGCGTAACTATGGCTACACCTTC. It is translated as CASSLDTGRNYGYTF.

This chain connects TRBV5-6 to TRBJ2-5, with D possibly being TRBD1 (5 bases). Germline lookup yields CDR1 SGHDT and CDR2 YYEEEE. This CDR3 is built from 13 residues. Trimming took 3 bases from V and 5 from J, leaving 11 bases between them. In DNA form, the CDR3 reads TGTGCCAGCAGCTCGACCAGGGTTGAGACCCAGTACTTC. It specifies CASSSTRVETQYF.

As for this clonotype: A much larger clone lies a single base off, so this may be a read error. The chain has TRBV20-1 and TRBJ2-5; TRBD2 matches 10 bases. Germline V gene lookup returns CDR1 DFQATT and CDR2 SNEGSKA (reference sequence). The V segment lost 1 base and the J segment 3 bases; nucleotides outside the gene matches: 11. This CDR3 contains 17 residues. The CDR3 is CSARASGRSEGKETQYF. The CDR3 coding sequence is TGCAGTGCTAGAGCTAGCGGGAGATCGGAGGGGAAAGAGACCCAGTACTTC.

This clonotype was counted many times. The CDR3 nucleotides read TGTGCCAGCAGCCAAAACCGCTTCTCCTACAATGAGCAGTTCTTC. Its protein product is CASSQNRFSYNEQFF. This rearrangement joins TRBV11-2 to TRBJ2-1; D is unresolved. The CDR3 runs to 15 residues. Trimming pared 5 bases from V and 0 bases from J, leaving 11 bases between. Germline loops: CDR1 SGHAT, CDR2 FQNNGV.

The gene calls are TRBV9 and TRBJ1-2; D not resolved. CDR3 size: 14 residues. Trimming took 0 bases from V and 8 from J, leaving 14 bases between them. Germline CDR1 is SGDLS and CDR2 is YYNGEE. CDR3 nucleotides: TGTGCCAGCAGCGTAGGTACGGAGGCGGAAGGCTACACCTTC. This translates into CASSVGTEAEGYTF.

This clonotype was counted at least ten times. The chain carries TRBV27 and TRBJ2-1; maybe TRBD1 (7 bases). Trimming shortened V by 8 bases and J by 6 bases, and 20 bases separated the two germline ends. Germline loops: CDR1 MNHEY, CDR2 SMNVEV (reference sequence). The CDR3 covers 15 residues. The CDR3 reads CASFPRAGGFNEQFF. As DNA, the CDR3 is TGTGCCAGCTTCCCCAGGGCAGGGGGGTTCAATGAGCAGTTCTTC.

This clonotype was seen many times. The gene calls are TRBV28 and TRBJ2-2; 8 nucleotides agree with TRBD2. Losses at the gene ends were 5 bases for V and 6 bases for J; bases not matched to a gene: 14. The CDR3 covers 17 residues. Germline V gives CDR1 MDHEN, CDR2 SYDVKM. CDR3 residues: CASSIPWGGRSSGELFF. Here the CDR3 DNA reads TGTGCCAGCAGTATCCCCTGGGGCGGGAGGTCGTCCGGGGAGCTGTTTTTT.

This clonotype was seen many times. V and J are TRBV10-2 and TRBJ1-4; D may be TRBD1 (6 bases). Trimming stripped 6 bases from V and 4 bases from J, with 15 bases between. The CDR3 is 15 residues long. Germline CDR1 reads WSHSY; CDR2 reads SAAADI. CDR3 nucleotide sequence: TGCGCCAGCAGGGGGGCTGACGGGAGTAATGAAAAACTGTTTTTT. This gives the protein CASRGADGSNEKLFF.

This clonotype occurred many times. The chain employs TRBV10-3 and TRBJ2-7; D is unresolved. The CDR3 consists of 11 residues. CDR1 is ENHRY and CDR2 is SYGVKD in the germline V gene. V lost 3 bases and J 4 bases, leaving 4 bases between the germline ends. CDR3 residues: CAISDGYEQYF. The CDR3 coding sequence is TGTGCCATCAGTGATGGTTACGAGCAGTACTTC.

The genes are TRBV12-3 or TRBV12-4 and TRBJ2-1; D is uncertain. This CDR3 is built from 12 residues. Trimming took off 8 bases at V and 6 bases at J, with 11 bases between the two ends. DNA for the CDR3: TGTGCCAGCCTATCCTTCGGCAATGAGCAGTTCTTC. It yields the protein CASLSFGNEQFF.

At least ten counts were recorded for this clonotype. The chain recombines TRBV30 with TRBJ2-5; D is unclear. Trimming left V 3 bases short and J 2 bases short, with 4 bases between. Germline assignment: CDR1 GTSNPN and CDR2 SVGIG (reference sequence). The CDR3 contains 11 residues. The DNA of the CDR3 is TGTGCCTGGAGCCCGCAAGAGACCCAGTACTTC. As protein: CAWSPQETQYF.

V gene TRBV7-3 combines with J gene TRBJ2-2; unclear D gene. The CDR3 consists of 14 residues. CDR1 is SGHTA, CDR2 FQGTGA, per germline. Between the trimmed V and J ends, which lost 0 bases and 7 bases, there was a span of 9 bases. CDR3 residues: CASSLTAGHGELFF. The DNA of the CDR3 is TGTGCCAGCAGCTTAACAGCCGGGCACGGGGAGCTGTTTTTT.

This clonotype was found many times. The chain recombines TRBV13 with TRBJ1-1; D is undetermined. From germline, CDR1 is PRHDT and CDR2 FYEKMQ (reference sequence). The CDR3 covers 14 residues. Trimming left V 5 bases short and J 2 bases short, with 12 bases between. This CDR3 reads CASSDNMGNTEAFF. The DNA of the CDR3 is TGTGCCAGCAGCGATAACATGGGAAACACTGAAGCTTTCTTT.

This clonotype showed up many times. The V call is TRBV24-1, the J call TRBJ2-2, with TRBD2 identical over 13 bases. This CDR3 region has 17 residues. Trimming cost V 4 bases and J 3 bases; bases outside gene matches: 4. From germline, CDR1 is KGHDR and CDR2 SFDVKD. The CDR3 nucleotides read TGTGCCACCAGTGAAGGACTAGCGGGAGTAGACACCGGGGAGCTGTTTTTT. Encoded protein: CATSEGLAGVDTGELFF.

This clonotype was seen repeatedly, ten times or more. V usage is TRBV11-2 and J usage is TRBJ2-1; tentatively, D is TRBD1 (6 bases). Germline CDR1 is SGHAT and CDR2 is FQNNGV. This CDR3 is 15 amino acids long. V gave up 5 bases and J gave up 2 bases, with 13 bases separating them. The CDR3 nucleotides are TGTGCCAGCAGCCGTTCAGGGGTGCCCTACAATGAGCAGTTCTTC. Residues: CASSRSGVPYNEQFF.

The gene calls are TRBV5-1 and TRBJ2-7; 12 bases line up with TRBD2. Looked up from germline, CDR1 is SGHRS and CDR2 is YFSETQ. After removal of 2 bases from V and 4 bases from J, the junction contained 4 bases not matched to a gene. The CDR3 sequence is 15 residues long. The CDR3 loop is CASSLGLAGPYEQYF. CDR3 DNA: TGCGCCAGCAGCTTAGGACTAGCGGGGCCTTACGAGCAGTACTTC.

The DNA of the CDR3 is TGTGCCAGCAGTTTAGGGGGGGGCTCGTATAACTATGGCTACACCTTC. Protein: CASSLGGGSYNYGYTF. J is TRBJ1-2 and V is TRBV28, with D perhaps matching TRBD1 (6 bases). The germline gives CDR1 MDHEN, CDR2 SYDVKM. This CDR3 contains 16 residues. Trimming left V 2 bases short and J 1 base short, with 14 bases between.

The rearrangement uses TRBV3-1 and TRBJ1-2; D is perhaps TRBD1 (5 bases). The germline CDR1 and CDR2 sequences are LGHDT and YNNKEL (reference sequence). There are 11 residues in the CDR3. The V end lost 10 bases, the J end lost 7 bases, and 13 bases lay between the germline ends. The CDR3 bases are TGTGCCACCATAGGGGATGGTGGCTACACCTTC. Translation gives CATIGDGGYTF.

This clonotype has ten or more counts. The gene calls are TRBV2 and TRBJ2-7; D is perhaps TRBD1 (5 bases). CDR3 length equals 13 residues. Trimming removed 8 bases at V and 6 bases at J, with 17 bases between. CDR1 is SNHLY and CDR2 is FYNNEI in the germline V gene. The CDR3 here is CASLRNVRGEQYF. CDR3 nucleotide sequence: TGTGCCAGCCTCCGGAACGTTAGGGGCGAGCAGTACTTC.

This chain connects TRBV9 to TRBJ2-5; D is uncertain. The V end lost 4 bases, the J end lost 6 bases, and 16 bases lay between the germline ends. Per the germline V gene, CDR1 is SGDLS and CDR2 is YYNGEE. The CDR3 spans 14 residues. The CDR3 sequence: CASSSPDREKTQYF. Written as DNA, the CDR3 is TGTGCCAGCAGCTCACCGGACCGAGAAAAGACCCAGTACTTC.